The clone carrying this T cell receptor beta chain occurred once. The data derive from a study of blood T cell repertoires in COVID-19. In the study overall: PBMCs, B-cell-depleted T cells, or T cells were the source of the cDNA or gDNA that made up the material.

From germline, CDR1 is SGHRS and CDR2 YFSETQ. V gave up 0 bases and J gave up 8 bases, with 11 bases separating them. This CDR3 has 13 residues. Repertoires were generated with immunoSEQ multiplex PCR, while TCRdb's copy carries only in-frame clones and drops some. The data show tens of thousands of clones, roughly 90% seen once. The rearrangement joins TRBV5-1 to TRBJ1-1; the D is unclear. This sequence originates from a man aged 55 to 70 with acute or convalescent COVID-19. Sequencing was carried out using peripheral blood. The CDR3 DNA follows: TGCGCCAGCAGCTTGGAGCGCCCGTCCGAAGCTTTCTTT. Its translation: CASSLERPSEAFF.